This T cell receptor beta chain derives from a study of early T cells in non-severe SARS-CoV-2 infection. Notes on the study in general: Matching results from VDJdb favored anti-spike CD8 responses, leaving private and CD4 specificities undetected.

In this sample, this clonotype turned up a few times. Its antigen is not identified. Individual cDNA molecules received unique molecular identifiers. TCRdb processed the 5' RACE reads anew with MiXCR; each CDR3 protein has one entry. Found here are roughly 100,000 distinct CDR3 sequences, roughly 13% of them singletons; the top ten hold 2% to 2.5%. The CDR3 has 14 amino acids. V dropped 6 bases and J dropped 2; count of bases not matched to a gene: 7. CDR1 is MNHEY and CDR2 is SMNVEV in the germline V gene (reference sequence). Sequencing was performed on whole blood. This receptor was identified in an adult who was a healthcare worker with PCR-confirmed SARS-CoV-2 infection or an uninfected control (not recorded which). J is TRBJ2-7 and V is TRBV27; 7 positions match TRBD1. The chain's CDR3 is CASSMGQTTYEQYF. The CDR3 nucleotides read TGTGCCAGCAGCATGGGACAGACCACCTACGAGCAGTACTTC.